Listed here are 31 T cell receptor beta chains from one sample, sequenced in a study of T cells in Graves' hyperthyroidism and ophthalmopathy (dated by TCRdb to between 2018 and 2020). Libraries came from multiplex PCR. Sequencing was carried out with an Illumina HiSeq 2000. The TCR beta CDR3 regions were amplified from RNA transcripts. For the first round of RT-PCR on the TCR CDR3, the HTBI primer set was used together with the Qiagen OneStep RT-PCR kit. In-frame beta chains were kept once TCRdb had trimmed the public reads at Q25 with fastp and called clones with MiXCR. Rows with one shared CDR3 protein collapse into an entry with the most common genes and DNA. In all, the sample holds approximately 380,000 distinct CDR3 sequences, and around 18% of those were seen once. The ten largest account for 35% to 45% of the sample. Sample: blood. These receptors were obtained from a man between 18 and 29 years old with Graves' ophthalmopathy.

The J gene is TRBJ1-1, the V gene TRBV7-9; D perhaps matches TRBD1 (5 bases). The germline V gene encodes CDR1 SEHNR and CDR2 FQNEAQ (reference sequence). With 5 bases removed from V and 0 bases from J, the gap between germline ends came to 13 bases. This CDR3 spans 15 amino acids. As DNA, the CDR3 is TGTGCCAGCAGCCCCAGGGCAGGGATGAACACTGAAGCTTTCTTT. This translates into CASSPRAGMNTEAFF.

This clonotype was seen ten or more times. Written as DNA, the CDR3 is TGCGCCAGCAGCCAAGCGGGGGACTATGGCTACACCTTC. It encodes CASSQAGDYGYTF. This chain connects TRBV4-1 to TRBJ1-2; perhaps TRBD1 as D (5 bases). V lost 1 base and J 3 bases, leaving 6 bases between the germline ends. The CDR3 is 13 residues long. Germline assignment: CDR1 MGHRA and CDR2 YSYEKL.

This clonotype has a handful of counts. The chain recombines TRBV6-1 with TRBJ2-3, with unresolved D. Germline CDR1 and CDR2: MNHNS and SASEGT. The CDR3 extends over 11 amino acids. V was shortened by 5 bases and J by 7 bases, with 7 bases between the two germline ends. CDR3: CASSPQYTQYF. CDR3 bases: TGTGCCAGCAGTCCACAGTATACGCAGTATTTT.

Concerning this clonotype: A much larger clone lies a single base off, so this may be a read error. The genes are TRBV12-3 or TRBV12-4 and TRBJ2-1, with 8 bases that match TRBD1. Germline trimming cut 11 bases from V and 7 bases from J; bases unmatched to any gene: 16. This CDR3 contains 15 residues. For the CDR3, the DNA is TGTGCCGGCATCCTGGACAGGGTTAGGGTAAATGAGCAGTTCTTC. This sequence encodes CAGILDRVRVNEQFF.

This clonotype was recorded at least ten times. The rearrangement uses TRBV27 and TRBJ1-1; 11 nucleotides agree with TRBD1. CDR1 and CDR2 (germline): MNHEY, SMNVEV (reference sequence). The CDR3 consists of 17 residues. With V trimmed by 7 bases and J by 4 bases, 14 bases remained unmatched. CDR3 sequence reads: CASTPLGTGGTGTEAFF. CDR3 DNA sequence: TGTGCCAGCACCCCCTTGGGGACAGGGGGAACGGGCACTGAAGCTTTCTTT.

At least ten counts were recorded for this clonotype. This chain links TRBV7-2 with TRBJ1-1, with D unclear. Germline CDR1 SGHTA, CDR2 FQGNSA. CDR3 size: 15 residues. Trimming took 0 bases from V and 4 from J, leaving 12 bases between them. The DNA for the CDR3 is TGTGCCAGCAGCTTAGCGGACGGGAGTCGCACTGAAGCTTTCTTT. Protein product: CASSLADGSRTEAFF.

The chain joins TRBV5-1 to TRBJ1-4; D may be TRBD1 (5 bases). Looked up from germline, CDR1 is SGHRS and CDR2 is YFSETQ. The CDR3 is 16 residues long. V was cut by 2 bases and J by 3 bases, with 14 bases left in between. The CDR3 DNA sequence: TGCGCCAGCAGCTTTAGCGAAGAGGGGTCTAATGAAAAACTGTTTTTT. The encoded protein is CASSFSEEGSNEKLFF.

This clonotype showed up many times. The chain joins TRBV7-3 to TRBJ2-1; 13 bases are shared with TRBD2. This CDR3 has 16 residues. The V gene's germline CDR1 is SGHTA and CDR2 FQGTGA. V lost 4 bases and J lost 4; bases outside the gene matches: 4. The CDR3 is CASSSSTSGGYNEQFF. As DNA, the CDR3 is TGTGCCAGCAGCTCCTCGACTAGCGGGGGGTACAATGAGCAGTTCTTC.

This clonotype was detected a few times. The chain links TRBV5-4 to TRBJ2-7, with D perhaps TRBD2 (5 bases). V lost 5 bases and J lost 0, with 12 bases in between. The CDR3 has 14 amino acids. Germline values: CDR1 SGHNT, CDR2 YYREEE (reference sequence). The CDR3 DNA reads TGTGCCAGCAGACAAAGCGGACCCTCCTACGAGCAGTACTTC. Translating it yields CASRQSGPSYEQYF.

With regard to this clonotype: This may be a read error, as it is one base from a much larger clone. The rearrangement uses TRBV2 and TRBJ1-6, with D perhaps matching TRBD1 (5 bases). V dropped 6 bases and J dropped 8 bases, with 11 bases sitting between them. CDR1 is SNHLY, CDR2 FYNNEI, per germline. This CDR3 has 13 amino acids. This CDR3 is CASRGQEDSPLHF. In nucleotides, the CDR3 is TGTGCCAGCAGGGGGCAGGAGGATTCACCCCTCCACTTT.

At least ten counts were recorded for this clonotype. The chain recombines TRBV28 with TRBJ1-5; no reliable D call. The germline V gene has CDR1 MDHEN and CDR2 SYDVKM. V gave up 6 bases and J gave up 5 bases, with 17 bases separating them. This CDR3 contains 15 residues. The CDR3 sequence: CASSSPREVDQPQHF. CDR3 DNA sequence: TGTGCCAGCAGCTCACCCCGGGAGGTAGATCAGCCCCAGCATTTT.

This clonotype came up once. The chain couples TRBV19 to TRBJ1-4; a weak D match, TRBD1 (5 bases). Germline assignment: CDR1 LNHDA and CDR2 SQIVND (reference sequence). Trimming took 3 bases from V and 0 from J, leaving 8 bases between them. This CDR3 region has 15 residues. The CDR3 protein is CASSITGATNEKLFF. The CDR3 nucleotides are TGTGCCAGTAGTATTACAGGTGCAACTAATGAAAAACTGTTTTTT. Full variable domain (remainder filled in from reference TRBV19 and TRBJ1-4): DGGITQSPKYLFRKEGQNVTLSCEQNLNHDAMYWYRQDPGQGLRLIYYSQIVNDFQKGDIAEGYSVSREKKESFPLTVTSAQKNPTAFYLCASSITGATNEKLFFGSGTQLSVL.

This clonotype was counted at least ten times. V is TRBV28 and J is TRBJ1-2, with D maybe TRBD1 (5 bases). Germline CDR1 MDHEN, CDR2 SYDVKM. The CDR3 spans 16 residues. V lost 6 bases to trimming and J lost 0 bases, with 17 bases between them. DNA of the CDR3: TGTGCCAGCAGCCCGGGGGTTGACGGGCCTAACTATGGCTACACCTTC. It specifies CASSPGVDGPNYGYTF.

In its sample, this clonotype was seen a few times. J is TRBJ2-5 and V is TRBV20-1; a weak D match, TRBD2 (5 bases). The germline V gene has CDR1 DFQATT and CDR2 SNEGSKA (reference sequence). This CDR3 is built from 11 residues. The V end was cut by 6 bases, the J end by 5 bases, with 10 bases between. The CDR3 here is CSAGVGETQYF. The CDR3 nucleotides are TGCAGTGCCGGGGTAGGGGAGACCCAGTACTTC.

This clonotype appeared many times. The chain couples TRBV7-2 to TRBJ2-5; 8 bases are a match to TRBD2. Germline V gene lookup returns CDR1 SGHTA and CDR2 FQGNSA. The ends lost 8 bases at V and 6 bases at J; junction bases unmatched: 14. The CDR3 spans 15 residues. In DNA form, the CDR3 reads TGTGCCAGCCACCCCGGGGGGGGGAGTGGAAAGACCCAGTACTTC. This encodes CASHPGGGSGKTQYF.

This clonotype was observed a few times. The chain recombines TRBV20-1 with TRBJ2-4, with D perhaps matching TRBD2 (5 bases). Trimming pared 3 bases from V and 8 bases from J, leaving 14 bases between. The CDR3 loop spans 13 amino acids. From germline, CDR1 is DFQATT and CDR2 SNEGSKA (reference sequence). CDR3 in DNA: TGCAGTGCTAGTTCCGGGTCGGAGGACATTCAGTACTTC. Translating it yields CSASSGSEDIQYF.

In this sample, this clonotype turned up many times. The chain couples TRBV6-1 to TRBJ1-4, with D unresolved. V was shortened by 6 bases and J by 0 bases, with 8 bases between the two germline ends. This CDR3 comprises 14 residues. The germline gives CDR1 MNHNS, CDR2 SASEGT. The CDR3 DNA is TGTGCCAGCAGCAAATTTGCAACTAATGAAAAACTGTTTTTT. Translation gives CASSKFATNEKLFF.

This clonotype was picked up a small number of times. The chain links TRBV6-1 to TRBJ2-2, with D unclear. The germline V gene encodes CDR1 MNHNS and CDR2 SASEGT. V lost 7 bases to trimming and J lost 5 bases, with 8 bases between them. The CDR3 spans 12 residues. The CDR3 loop is CASKFWTGELFF. CDR3 nucleotides: TGTGCCAGCAAGTTTTGGACCGGGGAGCTGTTTTTT.

The J gene is TRBJ1-6, the V gene TRBV3-1, with no clear D. The CDR3 is 18 amino acids. Per the germline V gene, CDR1 is LGHDT and CDR2 is YNNKEL (reference sequence). The V end was cut by 1 base, the J end by 7 bases, with 20 bases between. CDR3 protein: CASSQVSRARARNSPLHF. The CDR3 DNA reads as TGTGCCAGCAGCCAAGTGTCCCGGGCAAGGGCGCGAAATTCACCCCTCCACTTT.

This clonotype has a handful of counts. This sequence joins TRBV19 and TRBJ2-2; D is uncertain. The CDR3 runs to 13 residues. In germline, CDR1 is LNHDA, CDR2 SQIVND (reference sequence). V shed 11 bases and J shed 4 bases, with 14 bases lying between them. The CDR3 sequence is CASSGFGTGELFF. The CDR3 nucleotides read TGTGCCTCGTCAGGTTTTGGCACCGGGGAGCTGTTTTTT.

Comment on this clonotype: This may come from a read error, since a much larger clone is one base off. The chain recombines TRBV27 with TRBJ1-1; D is perhaps TRBD1 (5 bases). The germline gives CDR1 MNHEY, CDR2 SMNVEV (reference sequence). The CDR3 extends over 15 amino acids. The CDR3 loop is CVSSSPGGSRTEAFF. The CDR3 DNA sequence: TGTGTCAGCAGTTCCCCCGGGGGAAGTCGCACTGAAGCTTTCTTT.

The CDR3 reads CATSDLPTGGTDTQYF. As DNA, the CDR3 is TGTGCCACCAGTGATTTACCGACAGGCGGCACAGATACGCAGTATTTT. This chain connects TRBV24-1 to TRBJ2-3, with D perhaps matching TRBD1 (6 bases). Germline lookup yields CDR1 KGHDR and CDR2 SFDVKD. The CDR3 loop spans 16 amino acids. The V end lost 1 base, the J end lost 1 base, and 11 bases lay between the germline ends.

This clonotype appeared many times. This chain uses TRBV2 with TRBJ1-1, with D hard to call. V dropped 7 bases and J dropped 4 bases, with 10 bases sitting between them. Germline V gene lookup returns CDR1 SNHLY and CDR2 FYNNEI. The CDR3 is 12 residues long. The CDR3 reads CASTMLGTEAFF. In nucleotides, the CDR3 is TGTGCCAGCACCATGCTGGGCACTGAAGCTTTCTTT.

This clonotype was seen a handful of times. CDR3 loop: CASSLETGRQETQYF. CDR3 bases: TGTGCCAGCAGCTTAGAGACAGGACGTCAAGAGACCCAGTACTTC. The gene calls are TRBV7-9 and TRBJ2-5; TRBD1 might be the D (6 bases). This CDR3 comprises 15 residues. Trimming removed 1 base from V and 2 bases from J, with 11 bases in between. Germline lookup yields CDR1 SEHNR and CDR2 FQNEAQ (reference sequence).

This clonotype was observed at least ten times. The V and J genes are TRBV5-1 and TRBJ2-1; D remains ambiguous. CDR1 is SGHRS, CDR2 YFSETQ, per germline. The CDR3 covers 14 residues. The V and J ends lost 6 bases and 0 bases respectively, with 10 bases between them. CDR3 protein: CASKVSNSYNEQFF. The DNA for the CDR3 is TGCGCCAGCAAGGTTAGCAACTCCTACAATGAGCAGTTCTTC. Complete variable domain (other parts from reference TRBV5-1 and TRBJ2-1): KAGVTQTPRYLIKTRGQQVTLSCSPISGHRSVSWYQQTPGQGLQFLFEYFSETQRNKGNFPGRFSGRQFSNSRSEMNVSTLELGDSALYLCASKVSNSYNEQFFGPGTRLTVL.

Ten or more counts support this clonotype. This chain uses TRBV20-1 with TRBJ2-2; no reliable D call. The CDR3 loop spans 13 amino acids. Trimming stripped 0 bases from V and 4 bases from J, with 6 bases between. Germline V gene lookup returns CDR1 DFQATT and CDR2 SNEGSKA (reference sequence). CDR3 DNA: TGCAGTGCTAGAGAACTACGCACCGGGGAGCTGTTTTTT. It codes for CSARELRTGELFF.

At least ten counts were recorded for this clonotype. The chain recombines TRBV7-8 with TRBJ2-3; D ambiguous. Per the germline V gene, CDR1 is SGHVS and CDR2 is FQNEAQ. The CDR3 has 16 residues. With 0 bases removed from V and 3 bases from J, the gap between germline ends came to 13 bases. The CDR3 is CASSLASGSLTDTQYF. CDR3 nucleotides: TGTGCCAGCAGCTTAGCGTCCGGAAGTTTGACAGATACGCAGTATTTT.

Ten or more counts support this clonotype. The chain carries TRBV7-9 and TRBJ1-1; tentatively, D is TRBD1 (6 bases). The CDR3 loop spans 13 amino acids. Trimming cost V 5 bases and J 8 bases, with 15 bases left between them. The germline V gene has CDR1 SEHNR and CDR2 FQNEAQ (reference sequence). The CDR3 DNA reads TGTGCCAGCAGCCTTCAGGGGCGAAAGGAAGCTTTCTTT. It encodes CASSLQGRKEAFF.

The table lists this clonotype with many counts. V and J are TRBV7-9 and TRBJ2-5; D is uncertain. Deletions cut 8 bases from V and 3 bases from J, with 13 bases between. CDR3 length: 13 amino acids. The germline gives CDR1 SEHNR, CDR2 FQNEAQ (reference sequence). CDR3 sequence: CASRRDTKETQYF. CDR3 DNA: TGTGCCAGCCGACGTGACACCAAAGAGACCCAGTACTTC.

This rearrangement joins TRBV30 to TRBJ1-1, with D possibly TRBD1 on 5 matching bases. CDR3 length: 11 residues. Germline loops: CDR1 GTSNPN, CDR2 SVGIG (reference sequence). Trimming removed 5 bases at V and 5 bases at J, with 9 bases between. The CDR3 protein is CAWSWGTEAFF. The CDR3 DNA is TGTGCCTGGTCTTGGGGGACTGAAGCTTTCTTT. Looking up the rest from reference TRBV30 and TRBJ1-1 gives the full variable domain: SQTIHQWPATLVQPVGSPLSLECTVEGTSNPNLYWYRQAAGRGLQLLFYSVGIGQISSEVPQNLSASRPQDRQFILSSKKLLLSDSGFYLCAWSWGTEAFFGQGTRLTVV.

This clonotype came up a few times. The chain employs TRBV11-3 and TRBJ2-2; D uncertain. Per germline, CDR1 SGHNT and CDR2 YENEEA. Trimming took off 0 bases at V and 7 bases at J, with 6 bases between the two ends. The CDR3 loop spans 13 amino acids. The CDR3 reads CASSLDQVGELFF. The CDR3 bases are TGTGCCAGCAGCTTAGATCAGGTCGGGGAGCTGTTTTTT.